The 3 T cell receptor beta chains given below trace back to one sample, sequenced in a study of T cells after posttransplantation cyclophosphamide. Profiled with immunoSEQ multiplex PCR; TCRdb holds only in-frame clones, not every one. The sample includes tens of thousands of clones, under 85% of them seen just once. Input material: memory CD4+ T cells sorted from PBMCs. These TCRs come from a woman aged 55-70 years in good health, CMV-negative, and a related stem cell transplant donor.

This clone came up once. The chain carries TRBV7-9 and TRBJ2-7; no definite D call. Germline-derived CDR1 and CDR2 are SEHNR and FQNEAQ (reference sequence). The ends were cut back, 3 bases at V and 2 bases at J, with 11 bases in the middle. The CDR3 has 14 amino acids. CDR3 bases: TGTGCCAGCAGCTTGGAAGGCGGAACCTACGAGCAGTACTTC. Protein: CASSLEGGTYEQYF.

V gene TRBV7-9 combines with J gene TRBJ1-4, with 8 nucleotides matching TRBD1. Germline CDR1 is SEHNR and CDR2 is FQNEAQ (reference sequence). With V trimmed by 6 bases and J by 4 bases, 7 bases remained unmatched. This CDR3 spans 15 amino acids. DNA of the CDR3: TGTGCCAGCAGGTCGCAGGGGGCCGGTAATGAAAAACTGTTTTTT. This codes for CASRSQGAGNEKLFF. Complete variable domain (other parts from reference TRBV7-9 and TRBJ1-4): DTGVSQNPRHKITKRGQNVTFRCDPISEHNRLYWYRQTLGQGPEFLTYFQNEAQLEKSRLLSDRFSAERPKGSFSTLEIQRTEQGDSAMYLCASRSQGAGNEKLFFGSGTQLSVL.

This chain connects TRBV28 to TRBJ1-3; D is ambiguous. With 5 bases removed from V and 0 bases from J, the gap between germline ends came to 8 bases. The V gene's germline CDR1 is MDHEN and CDR2 SYDVKM. The CDR3 has 14 amino acids. CDR3 protein: CASSPVFSGNTIYF. Written as DNA, the CDR3 is TGTGCCAGCAGTCCGGTTTTCTCTGGAAACACCATATATTTT.